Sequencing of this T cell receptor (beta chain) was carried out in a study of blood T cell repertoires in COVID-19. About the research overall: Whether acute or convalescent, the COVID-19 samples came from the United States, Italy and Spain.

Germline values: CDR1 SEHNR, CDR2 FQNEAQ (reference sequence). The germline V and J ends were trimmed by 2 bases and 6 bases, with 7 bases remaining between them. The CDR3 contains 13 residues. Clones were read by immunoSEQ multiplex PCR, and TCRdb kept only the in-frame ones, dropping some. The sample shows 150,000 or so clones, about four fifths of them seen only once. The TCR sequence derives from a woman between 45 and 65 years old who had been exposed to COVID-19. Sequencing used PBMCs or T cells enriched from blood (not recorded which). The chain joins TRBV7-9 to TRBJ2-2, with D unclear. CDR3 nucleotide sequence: TGTGCCAGCAGCTTAAGGCTAGCCGGGGAGCTGTTTTTT. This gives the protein CASSLRLAGELFF.